A single sample gave rise to the 9 T cell receptor beta chains below, sequenced in a study of T cells in localized non-small cell lung cancer. Using immunoSEQ multiplex PCR, the repertoire was profiled, and TCRdb retains in-frame clones only, with some absent. The data show about 59,000 clones, roughly 89% seen once. The sequencing used peripheral blood, collected before any cancer treatment. The receptors come from a man between 40 and 75 years old with stage I squamous cell lung carcinoma.

The V and J genes are TRBV6-5 and TRBJ1-1; the D gene is possibly TRBD1 (6 bases). The CDR3 totals 13 residues. Trimming took 5 bases from V and 1 from J, leaving 8 bases between them. Germline assignment: CDR1 MNHEY and CDR2 SVGAGI. The CDR3 nucleotides are TGTGCCAGCAGTAGGGGACAGAACACTGAAGCTTTCTTT. This gives the protein CASSRGQNTEAFF.

The rearrangement joins TRBV5-1 to TRBJ1-5; TRBD1 matches at 7 bases. Germline values: CDR1 SGHRS, CDR2 YFSETQ. The CDR3 totals 14 residues. The V and J ends lost 3 bases and 4 bases, in that order; junction bases with no gene match: 4. CDR3 bases: TGCGCCAGCAGCTCGTCAGGGGGGAATCAGCCCCAGCATTTT. It translates to CASSSSGGNQPQHF.

The sample holds one count of this clone. The V and J genes are TRBV5-6 and TRBJ2-6, with 13 bases lining up with TRBD2. This CDR3 is built from 19 residues. V lost 10 bases, J lost 0 bases, and 13 bases stayed unmatched. The germline CDR1 and CDR2 sequences are SGHDT and YYEEEE. DNA for the CDR3: TGTGCCTACTCCCGGACTAGCGGGAGCCCCTTCTCTGGGGCCAACGTCCTGACTTTC. Protein: CAYSRTSGSPFSGANVLTF.

The chain joins TRBV7-6 to TRBJ2-1; D call uncertain. The germline V gene has CDR1 SGHVS and CDR2 FNYEAQ. CDR3 size: 15 residues. Trimming stripped 0 bases from V and 4 bases from J, with 10 bases between. DNA for the CDR3: TGTGCCAGCAGCTTAGCGCCACAGTCGTACAATGAGCAGTTCTTC. Translating it yields CASSLAPQSYNEQFF.

CDR3 amino acids: CASSPTGARDYGYTF. In DNA, the CDR3 is TGTGCCAGCAGCCCTACAGGGGCACGGGACTATGGCTACACCTTC. J is TRBJ1-2 and V is TRBV28; 7 nucleotides match TRBD1. Germline trimming cut 6 bases from V and 3 bases from J; bases unmatched to any gene: 10. Germline CDR1 is MDHEN and CDR2 is SYDVKM. CDR3 length equals 15 residues.

In this sample, this clone turned up once. The rearrangement uses TRBV9 and TRBJ2-1; D possibly uses TRBD1 or TRBD2 (6 bases each). The CDR3 loop spans 16 amino acids. Germline values: CDR1 SGDLS, CDR2 YYNGEE. Trimming stripped 0 bases from V and 4 bases from J, with 14 bases between. CDR3 sequence: CASSVVLGGGYNEQFF. The CDR3 DNA sequence: TGTGCCAGCAGCGTAGTGTTAGGGGGAGGATACAATGAGCAGTTCTTC.

This clone was seen just once. The V gene is TRBV7-2, the J gene TRBJ2-7, with D possibly matching TRBD2 (6 bases). V was trimmed by 1 base and J by 4 bases, leaving 11 bases between them. The CDR3 has 14 residues. Germline V gives CDR1 SGHTA, CDR2 FQGNSA. The CDR3 here is CASSLGGTPYEQYF. CDR3 nucleotide sequence: TGTGCCAGCAGCTTAGGGGGGACTCCTTACGAGCAGTACTTC.

The gene calls are TRBV13 and TRBJ2-1; TRBD2 matches 7 bases. V shed 10 bases and J 6 bases; nucleotides not matched to a gene: 18. Germline V CDR1 and CDR2: PRHDT, FYEKMQ (reference sequence). The CDR3 loop spans 16 amino acids. The CDR3 loop is CATTNAGLIPGNEQFF. The CDR3 coding sequence is TGTGCCACCACAAACGCGGGACTAATCCCCGGCAATGAGCAGTTCTTC.

J is TRBJ1-4 and V is TRBV7-6; D might be TRBD1 (6 bases). There are 15 residues in the CDR3. Per the germline V gene, CDR1 is SGHVS and CDR2 is FNYEAQ. V dropped 2 bases and J dropped 6 bases, with 13 bases sitting between them. CDR3 sequence: CASSLPQGGDEKLFF. The CDR3 nucleotides read TGTGCCAGCAGCTTACCACAGGGAGGGGATGAAAAACTGTTTTTT.